This T cell receptor beta chain was sequenced during a study of beta chain features in type 1 diabetes (dated by TCRdb to the late 2010s). About the investigation overall: Mean age, gender distribution, total cell number and subset yield did not differ between patients and healthy donors. Regulatory and stem cell-like memory subsets were obtained from only 8 patients and roughly 8 healthy donors, while naive and central memory subsets were obtained from all 28 donors. The study compared the TCRB repertoires of sorted circulating CD4+ T cell subsets in recently diagnosed type 1 diabetes patients with those in matched healthy donors. A total of roughly 100 million sorted cells were examined across all samples, and the number of cells per subset was strongly correlated with RNA yield. Results the study describes overall, beyond this receptor: PCR might favor shorter templates, but patient and control samples were amplified and corrected together, so any skew would affect both groups equally. Fewer insertions and more nucleotide deletions at VDJ recombination sites were observed in patients with type 1 diabetes, implying thymic rearrangement abnormalities. Because cDNA was sequenced instead of genomic DNA, activated cells with high expression could be over-represented, although the groups did not differ in activation or CD3 levels. The naive, central memory and regulatory TCRB repertoires appeared to resemble one another more closely among patients than among healthy donors. Because small numbers of individuals were included in the HLA sub-analyses, any influence of HLA type on TCRB rearrangement was left unresolved. Type 1 diabetes patients showed a moderate but significant shortening of TCRB CDR3 length in all four CD4+ subsets.

The germline V gene encodes CDR1 MGHDK and CDR2 SYGVNS. Including cysteine and phenylalanine, the CDR3 has 13 amino acids. Only the CDR3 DNA is retained, 39 bases long and in frame from the first base. V is shortened by 4 bases, J by 6 bases, and the region joining them spans 12 bases. A single peripheral blood draw of about 116 mL on average was collected from each donor into heparinised tubes. A BD FACSAria II and a panel including CD45RO, CCR7, CD25, CD127, CD95 and CD27 were used to sort naive, central memory, regulatory and stem cell-like memory CD4+ T cells. Every sorted population had a purity above 95%. Right away, PBMCs were isolated by Lymphoprep density gradient centrifugation and were stained directly, with no culture step. To minimize batch effects, samples were stained and sorted in pairs, one healthy donor with one patient per experiment. The entire isolated RNA was reverse transcribed using the High Capacity cDNA Reverse Transcription Kit, and thus expressed TCRB transcripts were sequenced. Deep immunoSEQ sequencing was performed on naive, central memory and regulatory T cell samples, with an average of roughly 3.6 million total reads per sample. Sorted cells were lysed in RLT buffer, and RNA was extracted using DNase-treated RNeasy Micro or Mini kits according to cell number. Each cell subset was processed on its own to prevent cross-contamination, while patient and healthy donor samples were processed together. TCRB sequences were amplified from cDNA with the immunoSEQ multiplex PCR, producing 87-bp fragments spanning the CDR3 region. Sequencing of the amplicons was done on the Illumina HiSeq platform. The published analysis was carried out like this. PCR bias was corrected computationally using synthetic template baselines, and reads within Hamming distance 2 were collapsed, with unmergeable singletons discarded. Reads were aligned against IMGT so that V, D and J genes, CDR3 length and insertions or deletions at six rearrangement sites could be assigned. Within each subset, clonotype counts were normalized to sorted cell number, after which true diversity and Gini coefficients were computed with the tcR R package. The overlap coefficient, calculated on TCRB nucleotide sequences, was used to measure repertoire sharing. Out-of-frame TCRB sequences from naive cells were analyzed to stand in for the pre-selection repertoire. TCRdb took this table from immuneACCESS and kept in-frame rearrangements with V and J called. Such tables lack part of the clones; where checked against another copy, unresolved V genes explain under half of the gap, and the rest is unexplained. From that table come the V and J calls and clone size; the DNA was used to work out D and trimming. The sample data list about 900,000 clones, and around a sixth of these were observed just once. Of the sample, around 0.02% falls within the top ten clones.

This clone has more than one count but fewer than ten. No antigen is known for it. No base-level quality is on record; no much larger clone is a single base apart. What was sequenced was naive CD4+ T cells from blood. What the cell subset or site label conveys for this sample: true naive CD4+ T cells. The TCR was taken from a woman between 18 and 30 years old in good health. The sequence is built from TRBV25-1 and TRBJ1-2, and perhaps TRBD1 as D gene, on 5 matching bases. The CDR3 loop reads CASSGPGYNGYTF. The DNA is TGTGCCAGCAGTGGGCCAGGGTATAATGGCTACACCTTC.